The rows below give T cell receptor beta chains drawn from one sample of a study of T cell responses to AZD1222 COVID-19 vaccine. Profiling relied on immunoSEQ multiplex PCR, and the TCRdb table lists in-frame clones only, not all of them. The profile shows 150,000 or so clones, roughly nine tenths of them singletons. The sequencing used peripheral blood, collected on day 0 of AZD1222 vaccination. These receptors all come from an adult in good health. Each CDR3 is given with its conserved first and last residue. Fields, in order: CDR3 length, V gene, clone size, D gene, J gene, CDR3 protein, CDR3 DNA. A D gene is named only where the DNA matches it firmly. Expanded clones get a size class; other rows say once, few or many, or leave the size out.

15	TRBV30	.	.	TRBJ2-1	CAWSVTSRVRNEQFF	TGTGCCTGGAGTGTCACAAGCCGCGTACGTAATGAGCAGTTCTTC
16	TRBV19	once	TRBD2	TRBJ2-2	CASSGAGGLHTGELFF	TGTGCCAGTTCCGGGGCGGGAGGCCTGCACACCGGGGAGCTGTTTTTT
17	TRBV6-2/TRBV6-3	.	.	TRBJ1-5	CASSRGAGSYSNQPQHF	TGTGCCAGCAGTCGGGGGGCAGGGTCCTATAGCAATCAGCCCCAGCATTTT
15	TRBV7-2	.	.	TRBJ1-1	CASSARGTGNTEAFF	TGTGCCAGCAGCGCCCGAGGGACGGGTAACACTGAAGCTTTCTTT
17	TRBV4-3	.	TRBD1	TRBJ2-3	CASSDIGQGVRTDTQYF	TGCGCCAGCAGCGATATCGGACAGGGGGTCAGGACAGATACGCAGTATTTT
14	TRBV6-4	.	TRBD2	TRBJ2-2	CASGLAGGDGELFF	TGTGCCAGCGGACTAGCGGGAGGAGACGGGGAGCTGTTTTTT
13	TRBV7-2	.	TRBD1	TRBJ2-5	CASGGQGAETQYF	TGTGCCAGCGGGGGACAGGGGGCCGAGACCCAGTACTTC
13	TRBV4-3	.	.	TRBJ1-2	CASSQETGYGYTF	TGCGCCAGCAGCCAGGAGACAGGCTATGGCTACACCTTC
16	TRBV29-1	.	TRBD2	TRBJ2-3	CSVVGTSGRPTDTQYF	TGCAGCGTCGTGGGGACTAGCGGGAGGCCCACAGATACGCAGTATTTT
14	TRBV3-1/TRBV3-2	.	.	TRBJ1-1	CASSQRAGATEAFF	TGTGCCAGCAGCCAGCGGGCGGGGGCCACTGAAGCTTTCTTT
16	TRBV4-1	.	TRBD1	TRBJ1-5	CASSPGRGQSNQPQHF	TGCGCCAGCAGCCCCGGAAGGGGGCAGAGCAATCAGCCCCAGCATTTT
17	TRBV7-2	once	TRBD1	TRBJ1-6	CASSLGRGRTYNSPLHF	TGTGCCAGCAGCTTAGGCAGGGGGAGAACCTATAATTCACCCCTCCACTTT
14	TRBV7-3	.	.	TRBJ2-3	CASSWREGADTQYF	TGTGCCAGCAGCTGGCGGGAAGGGGCAGATACGCAGTATTTT
18	TRBV28	.	TRBD2	TRBJ2-1	CASSLLLREGPEGNEQFF	TGTGCCAGCAGTTTATTGTTGCGGGAGGGCCCGGAGGGCAATGAGCAGTTCTTC
17	TRBV5-4	.	TRBD1	TRBJ2-2	CASTELIGTANTGELFF	TGTGCCAGCACCGAACTAATCGGGACAGCGAACACCGGGGAGCTGTTTTTT
17	TRBV5-1	.	.	TRBJ1-1	CASSFRAASLTNTEAFF	TGCGCCAGCAGTTTCCGGGCCGCGTCCCTAACGAACACTGAAGCTTTCTTT
16	TRBV4-3	.	TRBD1	TRBJ1-2	CASSQDPGQQPYGYTF	TGCGCCAGCAGCCAAGATCCGGGACAGCAACCCTATGGCTACACCTTC
14	TRBV30	.	.	TRBJ2-7	CAWSVYLTNYEQYF	TGTGCCTGGAGTGTGTATCTCACAAACTACGAGCAGTACTTC
11	TRBV20-1	.	.	TRBJ2-3	CSASPHDTQYF	TGCAGTGCTAGCCCCCACGATACGCAGTATTTT
12	TRBV28	.	.	TRBJ1-1	CAAGRMNTEAFF	TGTGCCGCTGGCAGAATGAACACTGAAGCTTTCTTT
18	TRBV28	.	TRBD2	TRBJ2-7	CASRPNPLLAASSYEQYF	TGTGCCAGCAGGCCTAATCCCCTACTAGCGGCTAGCTCCTACGAGCAGTACTTC
16	TRBV4-1	.	TRBD1	TRBJ2-7	CASSHPGQRGSYEQYF	TGCGCCAGCAGCCACCCGGGACAGAGAGGTTCCTACGAGCAGTACTTC
15	TRBV7-2	.	.	TRBJ1-4	CASSLVPGDNEKLFF	TGTGCCAGCAGCTTAGTACCAGGGGATAATGAAAAACTGTTTTTT
14	TRBV28	.	TRBD1	TRBJ1-2	CASSPNRGLGGYTF	TGTGCCAGCAGTCCAAACAGGGGGCTTGGTGGCTACACCTTC
15	TRBV2	.	TRBD2	TRBJ2-1	CASSDLAGNYNEQFF	TGTGCCAGCAGCGATCTAGCGGGAAACTACAATGAGCAGTTCTTC
12	TRBV12-3/TRBV12-4	few	TRBD1	TRBJ1-2	CASSLTGVGYTF	TGTGCCAGCAGTTTAACAGGGGTTGGCTACACCTTC
15	TRBV3-1/TRBV3-2	.	.	TRBJ1-5	CASSQGWGAAQPQHF	TGTGCCAGCAGCCAAGGGTGGGGGGCGGCTCAGCCCCAGCATTTT
15	TRBV9	.	.	TRBJ2-7	CASSVEVRPMDEQYF	TGTGCCAGCAGCGTAGAAGTGAGGCCCATGGACGAGCAGTACTTC
16	TRBV28	.	TRBD1	TRBJ2-2	CASSFSTPGGTGELFF	TGTGCCAGCAGTTTTAGTACCCCAGGGGGCACCGGGGAGCTGTTTTTT
13	TRBV7-2	.	.	TRBJ2-7	CASSLTANYEQYF	TGTGCCAGCAGCTTGACAGCCAACTACGAGCAGTACTTC
16	TRBV28	.	.	TRBJ1-3	CASTGRGKVIGNTIYF	TGTGCCAGCACCGGCAGGGGAAAGGTGATTGGAAACACCATATATTTT
19	TRBV7-2	.	.	TRBJ2-1	CASSLAGSPPLSSYNEQFF	TGTGCCAGCAGCTTAGCGGGGTCCCCCCCCCTGAGCTCCTACAATGAGCAGTTCTTC
13	TRBV6-5	.	.	TRBJ1-5	CASSQGSNQPQHF	TGTGCCAGCAGTCAGGGAAGCAATCAGCCCCAGCATTTT
15	TRBV19	.	TRBD2	TRBJ2-7	CASSDRDYGSYEQYF	TGTGCCAGTAGTGACCGGGACTATGGCTCCTACGAGCAGTACTTC
15	TRBV28	.	TRBD1	TRBJ2-7	CASSSSGTGGDEQYF	TGTGCCAGCAGTTCATCCGGGACAGGGGGCGACGAGCAGTACTTC
20	TRBV27	.	TRBD1	TRBJ1-5	CASSGLGQGPSEGGNQPQHF	TGTGCCAGCAGTGGATTGGGACAGGGGCCATCAGAGGGTGGCAATCAGCCCCAGCATTTT
13	TRBV3-1/TRBV3-2	once	.	TRBJ1-2	CASSQRGGYGYTF	TGTGCCAGCAGCCAAAGAGGGGGCTATGGCTACACCTTC
15	TRBV11-2	.	TRBD1	TRBJ1-1	CASSWLNRGNTEAFF	TGTGCCAGCAGCTGGTTGAACAGGGGAAACACTGAAGCTTTCTTT
15	TRBV7-8	.	TRBD1	TRBJ1-6	CASSLGQGTNSPLHF	TGTGCCAGCAGCTTAGGACAGGGGACCAATTCACCCCTCCACTTT
15	TRBV5-6	.	.	TRBJ1-2	CASTPWGQANYGYTF	TGTGCCAGCACCCCTTGGGGGCAAGCTAACTATGGCTACACCTTC
14	TRBV10-1	.	TRBD2	TRBJ2-1	CASSESGAYNEQFF	TGCGCCAGCAGTGAGAGCGGGGCCTACAATGAGCAGTTCTTC
15	TRBV5-4	.	.	TRBJ1-2	CASSLPIGGGLGYTF	TGTGCCAGCAGCCTACCGATTGGGGGCGGTTTGGGCTACACCTTC
15	TRBV3-1/TRBV3-2	.	.	TRBJ1-5	CASSQDLRRYQPQHF	TGTGCCAGCAGCCAAGATCTCAGGCGATATCAGCCCCAGCATTTT
16	TRBV12-5	.	TRBD1	TRBJ2-5	CASGLVPGQGEETQYF	TGTGCTAGTGGTTTGGTCCCGGGACAGGGTGAAGAGACCCAGTACTTC
18	TRBV6-2/TRBV6-3	.	.	TRBJ2-1	CASSYNSRGRDSYNEQFF	TGTGCCAGCAGTTACAACTCCAGGGGAAGGGACTCCTACAATGAGCAGTTCTTC
14	TRBV9	.	.	TRBJ1-4	CASSVGGGNEKLFF	TGTGCCAGCAGCGTAGGAGGGGGTAATGAAAAACTGTTTTTT
15	TRBV28	.	TRBD2	TRBJ2-1	CASSSGLAGGWEQFF	TGTGCCAGCAGTTCGGGACTAGCGGGAGGATGGGAGCAGTTCTTC
14	TRBV24-1	once	TRBD2	TRBJ2-7	CATSEASGRYEQYF	TGTGCCACCAGTGAGGCTAGCGGGAGGTACGAGCAGTACTTC
18	TRBV11-2	few	TRBD1	TRBJ2-1	CASSLARTWDRVHNEQFF	TGTGCCAGCAGCTTAGCGAGGACTTGGGACAGGGTCCACAATGAGCAGTTCTTC